This TCR beta chain was profiled in a study of cytomegalovirus exposure and HLA in healthy donors. Here immunoSEQ multiplex PCR was the method, and the copy in TCRdb shows in-frame clones only, minus some. Among 180,000 or so clones listed, around 87% were seen once. This CDR3 has 16 amino acids. Germline trimming cut 1 base from V and 5 bases from J; bases unmatched to any gene: 6. The germline V gene encodes CDR1 LGHNA and CDR2 YNFKEQ. Sequences were obtained from PBMCs. The chain carries TRBV4-2 and TRBJ2-1, with 9 bases aligning to TRBD1. This receptor was obtained from a woman in her twenties or thirties in good health and CMV-seronegative. CDR3 in DNA: TGTGCCAGCAGCCAAGGCGAGGGACAGGGAGACAATGAGCAGTTCTTC. Residues: CASSQGEGQGDNEQFF.